A single sample is the source of the 20 T cell receptor beta chains below, sequenced in a study of blood T cell repertoires in COVID-19. This table comes from immunoSEQ multiplex PCR, and its TCRdb copy is limited to in-frame clones, with some not included. The sample records 210,000 or so clones, under 80% being singletons. Sequences were obtained from peripheral blood. Every receptor here comes from a man aged 45-65 years who had recovered from COVID-19.

V is TRBV20-1 and J is TRBJ1-2, with a tentative D call TRBD1 (5 bases). Looked up from germline, CDR1 is DFQATT and CDR2 is SNEGSKA (reference sequence). This CDR3 is built from 15 residues. Trimming pared 6 bases from V and 0 bases from J, leaving 17 bases between. The CDR3 bases are TGCAGTGCCAGTTTAGCCAGGGAAGCTAACTATGGCTACACCTTC. This codes for CSASLAREANYGYTF.

V is TRBV7-9 and J is TRBJ2-3, with 7 bases fitting TRBD1. The CDR3 consists of 15 residues. The germline CDR1 and CDR2 sequences are SEHNR and FQNEAQ (reference sequence). Trimming removed 3 bases from V and 4 bases from J; junction bases left unmatched: 7. The CDR3, as DNA: TGTGCCAGCAGCTTTATCCAGGGGGTGGCAGATACGCAGTATTTT. Protein: CASSFIQGVADTQYF.

This clone came up many times. In the same sample, other DNA sequences code for this CDR3. The chain links TRBV6-2 or TRBV6-3 to TRBJ1-1; 8 positions match TRBD1. Trimming took 5 bases from V and 1 from J; bases not matched to a gene: 3. The CDR3 length is 14 residues. Germline-derived CDR1 and CDR2 are MNHEY and SVGEGT. CDR3 coding DNA: TGTGCCAGCAGTCGGGACAGGAGGAACACTGAAGCTTTCTTT. Its protein is CASSRDRRNTEAFF.

This clone came up a few times. The CDR3 DNA is TGTGCCAGCAATGTGGCAGGGGGCGGCTATGGCTACACCTTC. Its translation: CASNVAGGGYGYTF. This chain uses TRBV2 with TRBJ1-2; 8 nucleotides match TRBD1. The germline CDR1 and CDR2 sequences are SNHLY and FYNNEI. V was pared by 7 bases and J by 4 bases, with 8 bases of the junction left unmatched. There are 14 residues in the CDR3. Filled out from reference TRBV2 and TRBJ1-2, the complete variable domain reads EPEVTQTPSHQVTQMGQEVILRCVPISNHLYFYWYRQILGQKVEFLVSFYNNEISEKSEIFDDQFSVERPDGSNFTLKIRSTKLEDSAMYFCASNVAGGGYGYTFGSGTRLTVV.

On this clone itself: Other DNA sequences in this sample translate to the same CDR3. The gene calls are TRBV6-5 and TRBJ1-1, with 7 bases lining up with TRBD1. The CDR3 extends over 14 amino acids. V lost 6 bases to trimming and J lost 1 base; unmatched junction nucleotides: 5. Germline CDR1 is MNHEY and CDR2 is SVGAGI. CDR3 residues: CASRLRQGNTEAFF. CDR3 sequence (DNA): TGTGCCAGCAGGCTCAGACAGGGGAACACTGAAGCTTTCTTT.

This chain connects TRBV20-1 to TRBJ2-5, with 8 bases lining up with TRBD2. J lost 0 bases, V lost 3 bases, and 3 bases had no gene match. Germline-derived CDR1 and CDR2 are DFQATT and SNEGSKA (reference sequence). This CDR3 has 14 amino acids. The CDR3 coding sequence is TGCAGTGCTAGTACTAGCGGAGACCAAGAGACCCAGTACTTC. It specifies CSASTSGDQETQYF.

The rearrangement uses TRBV5-5 and TRBJ2-1, with 12 bases matching TRBD2. CDR3 length: 17 amino acids. Germline CDR1 SGHKS, CDR2 YYEKEE (reference sequence). V lost 2 bases to trimming and J lost 3 bases; unmatched junction nucleotides: 6. In DNA form, the CDR3 reads TGTGCCAGCAGCTTACGGTGGACTAGCGGGAACTACAATGAGCAGTTCTTC. It is translated as CASSLRWTSGNYNEQFF.

The V and J genes are TRBV4-2 and TRBJ2-1, with 7 nucleotides matching TRBD2. V gave up 0 bases and J gave up 15 bases; unmatched junction bases: 8. CDR1 is LGHNA and CDR2 is YNFKEQ in the germline V gene. This CDR3 is built from 13 residues. CDR3 residues: CASSQEVRAGLFF. The CDR3 nucleotides read TGTGCCAGCAGCCAAGAAGTTAGAGCGGGATTGTTCTTC.

This chain uses TRBV4-1 with TRBJ2-1; 7 nucleotides agree with TRBD1. Looked up from germline, CDR1 is MGHRA and CDR2 is YSYEKL. The V gene end was trimmed by 4 bases and the J gene end by 5 bases; junction bases not matched to a gene: 8. This CDR3 region has 15 residues. This CDR3 is CASSPLWGQNNEQFF. CDR3 DNA sequence: TGCGCCAGCAGCCCGCTTTGGGGACAGAACAATGAGCAGTTCTTC.

The chain joins TRBV13 to TRBJ1-1; 8 bases fit TRBD1. The germline V gene has CDR1 PRHDT and CDR2 FYEKMQ (reference sequence). The CDR3 is 16 amino acids. With 0 bases clipped from V and 0 bases from J, the junction kept 3 bases outside the gene matches. The DNA of the CDR3 is TGTGCCAGCAGCTTAGGGCAGGGGGCGCTGAACACTGAAGCTTTCTTT. It encodes CASSLGQGALNTEAFF.

This CDR3 reads CASSYGVVGYTF. CDR3 sequence (DNA): TGTGCCAGCAGTTACGGGGTGGTGGGCTACACCTTC. The chain employs TRBV28 and TRBJ1-2; D unclear. V was clipped by 4 bases and J by 8 bases, with 11 bases between them. Germline V CDR1 and CDR2: MDHEN, SYDVKM. The CDR3 consists of 12 residues.

The chain joins TRBV9 to TRBJ1-3; D is ambiguous. Germline V gene data show CDR1 as SGDLS and CDR2 as YYNGEE. The CDR3 runs 15 residues. Trimming pared 0 bases from V and 0 bases from J, leaving 7 bases between. The CDR3 loop is CASSVGMSSGNTIYF. The CDR3 DNA is TGTGCCAGCAGCGTAGGCATGAGCTCTGGAAACACCATATATTTT.

The genes are TRBV15 and TRBJ2-2, with D maybe TRBD1 (6 bases). Between the trimmed V and J ends, which lost 0 bases and 1 base, there was a span of 6 bases. CDR1 and CDR2 from the germline V gene are LNHNV and YYDKDF (reference sequence). The CDR3 has 15 residues. CDR3 DNA sequence: TGTGCCACCAGCAGAGAACAGGGGAACACCGGGGAGCTGTTTTTT. It yields the protein CATSREQGNTGELFF.

V gene TRBV19 combines with J gene TRBJ1-2, with TRBD1 matching over 8 bases. Germline V lookup: CDR1 LNHDA, CDR2 SQIVND (reference sequence). The CDR3 totals 13 residues. J lost 7 bases, V lost 2 bases, and 3 bases had no gene match. This CDR3 reads CASSIRQGPGYTF. The CDR3 DNA sequence: TGTGCCAGTAGTATACGACAGGGGCCTGGCTACACCTTC.

The chain carries TRBV3-1 (or the pseudogene TRBV3-2) and TRBJ1-5; D not resolved. This CDR3 is built from 13 residues. V lost 4 bases to trimming and J lost 3 bases, with 7 bases between them. Germline V gives CDR1 LGHDT, CDR2 YNNKEL (reference sequence). CDR3 protein: CASSLGDNQPQHF. CDR3 bases: TGTGCCAGCAGCCTGGGAGACAATCAGCCCCAGCATTTT.

This chain joins TRBV5-8 and TRBJ2-5; TRBD1 might be the D (5 bases). The CDR3 spans 16 residues. V was shortened by 0 bases and J by 2 bases, with 14 bases between the two germline ends. Germline V gene lookup returns CDR1 SGHTS and CDR2 YDEGEE. The CDR3 nucleotides are TGTGCCAGCAGCTTGGGGGGTAGGGGAAGTCAAGAGACCCAGTACTTC. This gives the protein CASSLGGRGSQETQYF.

This clone was counted a single time. The chain has TRBV18 and TRBJ2-6; D perhaps matches TRBD2 (5 bases). The germline CDR1 and CDR2 sequences are KGHSH and LQKENI. The CDR3 covers 19 residues. V was clipped by 1 base and J by 0 bases, with 16 bases between them. The chain's CDR3 is CASSPLGPGRGSGANVLTF. For the CDR3, the DNA is TGTGCCAGCTCACCACTAGGGCCCGGCCGGGGCTCTGGGGCCAACGTCCTGACTTTC.

This chain links TRBV5-8 with TRBJ2-3, with 11 bases lining up with TRBD1. After removal of 2 bases from V and 2 bases from J, the junction contained 4 bases not matched to a gene. The CDR3 has 16 residues. Germline V lookup: CDR1 SGHTS, CDR2 YDEGEE. The CDR3 loop is CASSLGTGGSTDTQYF. The CDR3 DNA is TGTGCCAGCAGCTTAGGGACAGGGGGATCCACAGATACGCAGTATTTT.

The chain carries TRBV4-1 and TRBJ1-1; TRBD1 is a possible D gene (5 bases). CDR3 size: 16 residues. Germline V gene data show CDR1 as MGHRA and CDR2 as YSYEKL. Trimming removed 4 bases at V and 0 bases at J, with 15 bases between. The CDR3 spells CASSPSPTVMNTEAFF. CDR3 DNA sequence: TGCGCCAGCAGCCCATCTCCGACAGTCATGAACACTGAAGCTTTCTTT.

The chain is built from TRBV28 and TRBJ2-1, with D maybe TRBD1 (5 bases). Germline V lookup: CDR1 MDHEN, CDR2 SYDVKM. The length of the CDR3 is 14 residues. Between the trimmed V and J ends, which lost 3 bases and 8 bases, there was a span of 14 bases. The CDR3 protein is CASSFYAGRHEQFF. In DNA, the CDR3 is TGTGCCAGCAGTTTTTACGCAGGGCGACATGAGCAGTTCTTC.